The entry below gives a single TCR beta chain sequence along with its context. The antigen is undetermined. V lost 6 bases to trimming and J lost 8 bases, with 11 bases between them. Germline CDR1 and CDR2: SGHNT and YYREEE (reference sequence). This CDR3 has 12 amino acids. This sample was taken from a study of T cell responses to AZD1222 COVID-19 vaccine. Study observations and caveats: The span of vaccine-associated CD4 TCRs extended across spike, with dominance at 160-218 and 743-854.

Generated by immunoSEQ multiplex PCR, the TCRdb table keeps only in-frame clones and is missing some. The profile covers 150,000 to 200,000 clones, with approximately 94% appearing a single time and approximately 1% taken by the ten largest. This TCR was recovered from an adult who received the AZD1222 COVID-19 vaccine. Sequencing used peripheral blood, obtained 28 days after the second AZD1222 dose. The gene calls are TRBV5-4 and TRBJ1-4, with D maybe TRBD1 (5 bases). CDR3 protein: CASKGVGEKLFF. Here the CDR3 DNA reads TGTGCCAGCAAAGGGGTGGGAGAAAAACTGTTTTTT.